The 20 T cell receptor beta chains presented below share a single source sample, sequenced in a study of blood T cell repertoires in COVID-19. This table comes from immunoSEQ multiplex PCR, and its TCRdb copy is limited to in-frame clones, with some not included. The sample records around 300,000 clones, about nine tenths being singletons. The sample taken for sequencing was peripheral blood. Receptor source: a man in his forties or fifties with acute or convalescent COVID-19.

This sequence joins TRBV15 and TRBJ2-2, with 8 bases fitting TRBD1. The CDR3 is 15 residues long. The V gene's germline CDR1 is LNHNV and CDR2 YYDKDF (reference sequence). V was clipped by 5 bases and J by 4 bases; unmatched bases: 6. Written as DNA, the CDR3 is TGTGCCACCAGCTTTCTGCAGGGGGCCACCGGGGAGCTGTTTTTT. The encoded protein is CATSFLQGATGELFF.

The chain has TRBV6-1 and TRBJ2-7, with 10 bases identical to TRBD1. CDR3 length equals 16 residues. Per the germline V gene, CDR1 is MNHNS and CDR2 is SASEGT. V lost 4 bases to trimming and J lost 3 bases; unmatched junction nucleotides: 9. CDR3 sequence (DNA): TGTGCCAGCAGTGCTGCCGGGACAGGGGATGTCTACGAGCAGTACTTC. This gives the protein CASSAAGTGDVYEQYF.

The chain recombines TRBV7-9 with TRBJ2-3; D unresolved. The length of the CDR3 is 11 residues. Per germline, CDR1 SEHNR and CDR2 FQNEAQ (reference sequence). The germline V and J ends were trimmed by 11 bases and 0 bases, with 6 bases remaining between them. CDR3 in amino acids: CAEESTDTQYF. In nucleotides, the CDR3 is TGTGCCGAGGAGAGCACAGATACGCAGTATTTT.

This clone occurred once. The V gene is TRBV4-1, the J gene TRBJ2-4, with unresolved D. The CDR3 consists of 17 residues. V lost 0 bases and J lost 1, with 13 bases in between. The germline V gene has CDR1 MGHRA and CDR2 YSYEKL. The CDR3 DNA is TGCGCCAGCAGCCAAGAGATTAACCGCAGGGCCAAAAACATTCAGTACTTC. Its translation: CASSQEINRRAKNIQYF.

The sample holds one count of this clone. Here the CDR3 reads CASSLYLAGGTDTQYF. The CDR3 DNA reads TGTGCCAGCAGCTTGTATCTAGCGGGGGGCACAGATACGCAGTATTTT. The rearrangement joins TRBV5-4 to TRBJ2-3; 10 nucleotides match TRBD2. Germline V gene lookup returns CDR1 SGHNT and CDR2 YYREEE (reference sequence). This CDR3 spans 16 amino acids. V lost 1 base to trimming and J lost 1 base; unmatched junction nucleotides: 3.

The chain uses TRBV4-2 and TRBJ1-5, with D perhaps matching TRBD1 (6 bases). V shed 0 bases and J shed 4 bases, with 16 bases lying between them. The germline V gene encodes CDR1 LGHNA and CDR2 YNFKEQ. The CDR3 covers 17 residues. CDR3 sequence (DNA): TGTGCCAGCAGCCAAGATAGGTGGCAGGGGCTGAATCAGCCCCAGCATTTT. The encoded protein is CASSQDRWQGLNQPQHF.

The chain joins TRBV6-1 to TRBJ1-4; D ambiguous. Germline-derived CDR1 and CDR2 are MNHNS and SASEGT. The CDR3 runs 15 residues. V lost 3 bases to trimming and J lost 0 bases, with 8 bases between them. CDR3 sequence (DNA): TGTGCCAGCAGTGACCCCCGAGCAACTAATGAAAAACTGTTTTTT. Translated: CASSDPRATNEKLFF.

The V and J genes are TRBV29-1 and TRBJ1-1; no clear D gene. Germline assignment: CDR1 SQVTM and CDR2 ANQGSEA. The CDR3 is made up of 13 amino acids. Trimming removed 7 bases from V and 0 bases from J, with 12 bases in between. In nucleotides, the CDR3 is TGCAGCGCCGTTCGAGGGTTGAACACTGAAGCTTTCTTT. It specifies CSAVRGLNTEAFF.

The CDR3 spells CSAGTGGSYEQYF. The CDR3 DNA reads TGCAGCGCTGGGACAGGGGGGTCCTACGAGCAGTACTTC. The V call is TRBV29-1, the J call TRBJ2-7; TRBD1 agrees at 11 bases. The V gene end was trimmed by 7 bases and the J gene end by 1 base; junction bases not matched to a gene: 3. The germline gives CDR1 SQVTM, CDR2 ANQGSEA. The CDR3 covers 13 residues.

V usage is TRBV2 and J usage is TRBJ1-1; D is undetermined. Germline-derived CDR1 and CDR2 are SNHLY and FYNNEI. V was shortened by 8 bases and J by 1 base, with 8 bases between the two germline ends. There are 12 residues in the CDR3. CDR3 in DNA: TGTGCCAGCGACTTGGAGAACACTGAAGCTTTCTTT. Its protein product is CASDLENTEAFF.

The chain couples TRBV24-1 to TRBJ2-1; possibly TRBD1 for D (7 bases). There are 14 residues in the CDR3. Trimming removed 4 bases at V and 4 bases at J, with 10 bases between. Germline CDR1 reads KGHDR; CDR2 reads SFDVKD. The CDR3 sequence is CATSEAGGYNEQFF. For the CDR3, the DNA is TGTGCCACCAGTGAGGCAGGGGGGTACAATGAGCAGTTCTTC.

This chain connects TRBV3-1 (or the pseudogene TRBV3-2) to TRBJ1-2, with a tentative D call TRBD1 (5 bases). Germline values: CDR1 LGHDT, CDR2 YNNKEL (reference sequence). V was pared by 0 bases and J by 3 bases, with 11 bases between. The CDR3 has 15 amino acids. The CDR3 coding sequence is TGTGCCAGCAGCCAAGACTCTCAGGGTTACTATGGCTACACCTTC. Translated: CASSQDSQGYYGYTF.

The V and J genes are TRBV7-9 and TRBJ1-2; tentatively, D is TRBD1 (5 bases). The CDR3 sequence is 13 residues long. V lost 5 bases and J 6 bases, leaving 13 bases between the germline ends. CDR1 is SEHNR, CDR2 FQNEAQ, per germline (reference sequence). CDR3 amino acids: CASSRAGPDGYTF. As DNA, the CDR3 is TGTGCCAGCAGCCGGGCAGGGCCTGATGGCTACACCTTC.

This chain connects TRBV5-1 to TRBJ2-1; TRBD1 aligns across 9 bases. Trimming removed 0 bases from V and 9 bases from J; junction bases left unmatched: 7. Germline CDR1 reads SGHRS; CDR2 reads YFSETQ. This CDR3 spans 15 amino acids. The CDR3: CASSLEWDRAGEQFF. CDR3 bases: TGCGCCAGCAGCTTGGAATGGGACAGGGCCGGTGAGCAGTTCTTC. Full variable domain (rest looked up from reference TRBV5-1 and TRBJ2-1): KAGVTQTPRYLIKTRGQQVTLSCSPISGHRSVSWYQQTPGQGLQFLFEYFSETQRNKGNFPGRFSGRQFSNSRSEMNVSTLELGDSALYLCASSLEWDRAGEQFFGPGTRLTVL.

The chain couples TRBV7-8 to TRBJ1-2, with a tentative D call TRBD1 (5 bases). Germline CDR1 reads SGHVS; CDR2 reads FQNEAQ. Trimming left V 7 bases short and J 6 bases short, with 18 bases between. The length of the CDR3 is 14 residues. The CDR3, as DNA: TGTGCCAGCACCCCTAGGGGAGGGCGCAATGGCTACACCTTC. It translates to CASTPRGGRNGYTF. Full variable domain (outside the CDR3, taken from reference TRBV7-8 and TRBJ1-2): GAGVSQSPRYKVAKRGQDVALRCDPISGHVSLFWYQQALGQGPEFLTYFQNEAQLDKSGLPSDRFFAERPEGSVSTLKIQRTQQEDSAVYLCASTPRGGRNGYTFGSGTRLTVV.

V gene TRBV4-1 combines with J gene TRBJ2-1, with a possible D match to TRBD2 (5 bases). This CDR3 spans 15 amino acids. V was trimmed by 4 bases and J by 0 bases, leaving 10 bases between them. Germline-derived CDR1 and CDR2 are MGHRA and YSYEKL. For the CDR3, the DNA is TGCGCCAGCAGCCCCCGGGCGGGCTCCTACAATGAGCAGTTCTTC. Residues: CASSPRAGSYNEQFF.

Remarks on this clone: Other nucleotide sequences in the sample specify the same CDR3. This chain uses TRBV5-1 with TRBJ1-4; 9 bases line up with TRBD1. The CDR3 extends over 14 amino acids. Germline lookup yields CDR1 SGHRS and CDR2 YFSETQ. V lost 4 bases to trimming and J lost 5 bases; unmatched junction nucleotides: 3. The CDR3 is CASSRDRENEKLFF. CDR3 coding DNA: TGCGCCAGCAGCCGGGACAGGGAAAATGAAAAACTGTTTTTT.

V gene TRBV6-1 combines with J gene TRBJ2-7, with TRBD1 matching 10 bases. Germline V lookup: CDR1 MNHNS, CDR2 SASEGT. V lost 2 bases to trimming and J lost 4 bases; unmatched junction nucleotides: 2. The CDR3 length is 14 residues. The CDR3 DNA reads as TGTGCCAGCAGTGAAAGGGACAGGGGTTACGAGCAGTACTTC. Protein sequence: CASSERDRGYEQYF.

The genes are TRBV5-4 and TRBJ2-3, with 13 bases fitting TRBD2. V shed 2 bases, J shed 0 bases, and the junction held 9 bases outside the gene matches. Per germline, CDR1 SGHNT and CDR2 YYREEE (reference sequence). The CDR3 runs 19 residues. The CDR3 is CASSFGVTSGGLSTDTQYF. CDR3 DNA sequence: TGTGCCAGCAGCTTTGGTGTGACTAGCGGGGGGTTGAGCACAGATACGCAGTATTTT.

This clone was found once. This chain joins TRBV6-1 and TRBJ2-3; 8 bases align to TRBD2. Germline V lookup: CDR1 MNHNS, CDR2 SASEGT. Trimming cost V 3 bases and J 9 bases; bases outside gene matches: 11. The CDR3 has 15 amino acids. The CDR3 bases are TGTGCCAGCAGTGATGTCGGGGGCCGGGAGGGGACGCAGTATTTT. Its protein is CASSDVGGREGTQYF.